This is a list of T cell receptor beta chains from one sample in a study of blood T cell repertoires in COVID-19. Libraries were prepared by immunoSEQ multiplex PCR; TCRdb keeps only in-frame clonotypes and omits some of them. Among some 160,000 clones listed, about 83% were seen once. Sequences were obtained from peripheral blood. The receptors come from a woman aged 80 or over with acute or convalescent COVID-19. Both conserved end residues are part of each CDR3. The order of the fields is V gene, clone size, J gene, D gene, CDR3 DNA, CDR3 protein. D genes are given only for firm matches. Some rows have no size entry. The others give once, few or many, or a class for an expanded clone.

TRBV10-2	-	TRBJ1-5	-	TGCGCCAGCAGTGAGCCGACGGGAAGGTACAATCAGCCCCAGCATTTT	CASSEPTGRYNQPQHF
TRBV18	few	TRBJ2-5	-	TGTGCCAGCTCACTTACCCGACAGACTTCTTGGGAGACCCAGTACTTC	CASSLTRQTSWETQYF
TRBV7-2	-	TRBJ2-5	TRBD1	TGTGCCAGCAGCTTGGGACAGGGGTTCCAAGAGACCCAGTACTTC	CASSLGQGFQETQYF
TRBV6-1	-	TRBJ1-5	-	TGTGCCAGCAGTGACCCTGATCAGCCCCAGCATTTT	CASSDPDQPQHF
TRBV18	-	TRBJ2-6	TRBD1	TGTGCCAGCTCATACAGGGGGGACTCTGGGGCCAACGTCCTGACTTTC	CASSYRGDSGANVLTF
TRBV11-2	-	TRBJ2-7	TRBD2	TGTGCCAGCAGATCTCTAGCGGGAGAAGACTACGAGCAGTACTTC	CASRSLAGEDYEQYF
TRBV19	-	TRBJ2-7	-	TGTGCCAGTAGTATAGCAGGGGCCTACGAGCAGTACTTC	CASSIAGAYEQYF
TRBV19	-	TRBJ1-4	-	TGTGCCACTGTGTCCCCGGCTAATGAAAAACTGTTTTTT	CATVSPANEKLFF
TRBV18	-	TRBJ1-2	TRBD1	TGTGCCAGCTCGCCGGACAGGGGGCTTGGCTACACCTTC	CASSPDRGLGYTF
TRBV7-9	-	TRBJ2-1	TRBD1	TGTGCCAGCAGCTACCGGGACAGGGGGTACAATGAGCAGTTCTTC	CASSYRDRGYNEQFF
TRBV28	-	TRBJ1-3	-	TGTGCCAGCAGTTTATGGGCAGTCAACTCTGGAAACACCATATATTTT	CASSLWAVNSGNTIYF
TRBV7-9	-	TRBJ2-7	TRBD1	TGTGCCAGCAATCCCTCGGGACAGGGGGCCTACGAGCAGTACTTC	CASNPSGQGAYEQYF
TRBV19	-	TRBJ2-3	TRBD1	TGTGCCAGTAGGCGGACAGGGGGAACAGATACGCAGTATTTT	CASRRTGGTDTQYF
TRBV6-1	-	TRBJ2-1	TRBD2	TGTGCCAGCAGTGAACTACCCACTAGCGGGAGTTACAATGAGCAGTTCTTC	CASSELPTSGSYNEQFF
TRBV6-5	-	TRBJ1-1	-	TGTGCCAGCAGCCCCGGGGGGGGGCCTACTTTCTTT	CASSPGGGPTFF
TRBV7-9	-	TRBJ2-1	TRBD2	TGTGCCAGCAGCTTTACGGGAGGGGGCAATGAGCAGTTCTTC	CASSFTGGGNEQFF
TRBV5-4	-	TRBJ2-7	-	TGTGCCAGCAGCCCGGGAGCGGGTCCCACGGGGGAGCAGTACTTC	CASSPGAGPTGEQYF
TRBV18	few	TRBJ1-3	TRBD1	TGTGCCAGCTCACCCATCGGGACAGGGGAAGGAAACACCATATATTTT	CASSPIGTGEGNTIYF
TRBV5-1	few	TRBJ2-5	TRBD2	TGCGCCAGCAGCCTGATAGCGGGAGGGCCGTCAGAGACCCAGTACTTC	CASSLIAGGPSETQYF
TRBV14	-	TRBJ2-2	TRBD2	TGTGCCAGCAGCCACAGCGGGAGGGGCCTCACCGGGGAGCTGTTTTTT	CASSHSGRGLTGELFF
TRBV3-1/TRBV3-2	few	TRBJ1-2	-	TGTGCCAGCAGCCAGGGGGAGGAGGCTAGGAGCTACACCTTC	CASSQGEEARSYTF
TRBV6-5	-	TRBJ1-6	-	TGTGCCAGCGCTCCAGGGAATTCACCCCTCCACTTT	CASAPGNSPLHF
TRBV2	-	TRBJ1-2	-	TGTGCCAGCACCCAAGTGGGGGACAACGGTGGCTACACCTTC	CASTQVGDNGGYTF
TRBV28	-	TRBJ2-5	TRBD1	TGTGCCAGCAGTTTATCTGGGACAGGGGTTCGAGAGACCCAGTACTTC	CASSLSGTGVRETQYF
TRBV11-2	-	TRBJ2-7	TRBD1	TGTGCCAGCGTGCGACAGGGGATCAGCGAGCAGTACTTC	CASVRQGISEQYF